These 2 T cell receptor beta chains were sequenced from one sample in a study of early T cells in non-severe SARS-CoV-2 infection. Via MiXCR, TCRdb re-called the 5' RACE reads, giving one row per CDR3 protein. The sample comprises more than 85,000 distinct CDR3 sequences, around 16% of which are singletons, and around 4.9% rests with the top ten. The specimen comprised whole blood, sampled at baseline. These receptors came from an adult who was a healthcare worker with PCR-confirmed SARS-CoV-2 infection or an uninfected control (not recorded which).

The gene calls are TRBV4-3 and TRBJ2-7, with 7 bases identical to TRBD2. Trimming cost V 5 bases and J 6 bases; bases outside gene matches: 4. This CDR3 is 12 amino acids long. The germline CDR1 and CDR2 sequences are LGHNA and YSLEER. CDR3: CASSVWGGEQYF. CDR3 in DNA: TGCGCCAGCAGCGTTTGGGGGGGCGAGCAGTACTTC.

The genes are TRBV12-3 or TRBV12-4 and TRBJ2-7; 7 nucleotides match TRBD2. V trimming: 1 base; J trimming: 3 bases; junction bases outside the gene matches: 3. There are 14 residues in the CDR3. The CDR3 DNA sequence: TGTGCCAGCAGTTTAGAAGGCGGGAGCTACGAGCAGTACTTC. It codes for CASSLEGGSYEQYF.